A selection of T cell receptor beta chains follows, all from one sample in a study of cytomegalovirus exposure and HLA in healthy donors. Only in-frame clones appear in the TCRdb table, and some are missing; sequencing was by immunoSEQ multiplex PCR. This sample has 130,000 or so clones; around 75% occur once, and the top ten carry roughly 3.1%. Sequenced input: PBMCs. The receptors stem from a man aged 30 to 39 in good health and CMV-seronegative. CDR3s include the opening cysteine and the closing phenylalanine or tryptophan. The order of the fields is clone size, J gene, D gene, V gene, CDR3 length, CDR3 DNA, CDR3 protein. The D gene is left open where the match is weak. Rows may omit the clone size; those that give it use once, few, many or a size class.

- | TRBJ2-3 | - | TRBV7-9 | 11 | TGTGCCAGCCGAAGAGCTACCGCGCAGTATTTT | CASRRATAQYF
- | TRBJ2-7 | TRBD2 | TRBV7-8 | 15 | TGTGCCAGCAGCTGGACTAGCGGGAGGGCTGAAGAGCAGTACTTC | CASSWTSGRAEEQYF
- | TRBJ2-3 | TRBD1 | TRBV9 | 15 | TGTGCCAGCAGCGTAGGGACAGGGGATGGAGATACGCAGTATTTT | CASSVGTGDGDTQYF
few | TRBJ2-2 | - | TRBV9 | 15 | TGTGCCAGCAGCGTAGTACAGAAGAACACCGGGGAGCTGTTTTTT | CASSVVQKNTGELFF
- | TRBJ2-6 | - | TRBV29-1 | 15 | TGCAGCGTTGATGGAGGTCTGGGAGGGGCCAACGTCCTGACTTTC | CSVDGGLGGANVLTF
- | TRBJ2-3 | TRBD2 | TRBV7-9 | 16 | TGTGCCAGCAGCTTGAGGCTAGCGGGGATTCAAGATACGCAGTATTTT | CASSLRLAGIQDTQYF
- | TRBJ2-6 | - | TRBV6-5 | 13 | TGTGCCGAACGGGGCTCTGGGGCCAACGTCCTGACTTTC | CAERGSGANVLTF
- | TRBJ2-7 | - | TRBV6-5 | 12 | TGTGCCAGCAGGGGAGGTGGCTACGAGCAGTACTTC | CASRGGGYEQYF
few | TRBJ1-5 | TRBD1 | TRBV25-1 | 14 | TGTGCCAGCAGTGTCGGACAGGGGGATCAGCCCCAGCATTTT | CASSVGQGDQPQHF
- | TRBJ2-5 | TRBD2 | TRBV29-1 | 13 | TGCAGCGCACGGACTAGCGGGCTAGAGACCCAGTACTTC | CSARTSGLETQYF
- | TRBJ2-1 | TRBD2 | TRBV30 | 14 | TGTGCCTGGAGGGCAGGACTAGTTCCGTCTGAGCAGTTCTTC | CAWRAGLVPSEQFF
- | TRBJ1-4 | - | TRBV18 | 15 | TGTGCCAGCTCAACTCTCGAGGCCCGGAGTGAAAAACTGTTTTTT | CASSTLEARSEKLFF
- | TRBJ2-6 | TRBD1 | TRBV27 | 17 | TGTGCCAGCAGTTCACCCCTAGACAGGGGTGGGGCCAACGTCCTGACTTTC | CASSSPLDRGGANVLTF
few | TRBJ2-4 | - | TRBV5-1 | 16 | TGCGCCAGCAGCTTGGCAGGGCCCCTAGCCAAAAACATTCAGTACTTC | CASSLAGPLAKNIQYF
- | TRBJ2-7 | TRBD2 | TRBV2 | 18 | TGTGCCAGCAGGGAGCGGGAAAGGACCCTAGTAATCACCTACGAGCAGTACTTC | CASRERERTLVITYEQYF
once | TRBJ1-3 | - | TRBV10-3 | 13 | TGTGCCATCAGTGAGTCGGTGGGGACAAACATATATTTT | CAISESVGTNIYF
- | TRBJ2-5 | - | TRBV7-7 | 14 | TGTGCTAGCAGCTTATACGGACAGCAAGAGACCCAGTACTTC | CASSLYGQQETQYF
- | TRBJ2-2 | TRBD2 | TRBV5-4 | 17 | TGTGCCAGCAGCCGCGGGACCGGGACTAGCAACACCGGGGAGCTGTTTTTT | CASSRGTGTSNTGELFF
- | TRBJ1-2 | - | TRBV27 | 17 | TGTGCCAGCAGTCGCAAGAGCGGGGATACAGTCAACTATGGCTACACCTTC | CASSRKSGDTVNYGYTF
- | TRBJ1-2 | TRBD1 | TRBV14 | 14 | TGTGCCAGCAGCCACCCCGGACAGGTCTATGGCTACACCTTC | CASSHPGQVYGYTF
- | TRBJ1-3 | - | TRBV9 | 16 | TGTGCCAGCAGTCGCGACCCTAGAAGCTCTGGAAACACCATATATTTT | CASSRDPRSSGNTIYF
- | TRBJ1-4 | - | TRBV27 | 15 | TGTGCCAGCACTCCCCCTCCGGGGGCTAATGAAAAACTGTTTTTT | CASTPPPGANEKLFF
- | TRBJ2-1 | - | TRBV28 | 13 | TGTGCCAGCAGCTCCAGGGTCTACAATGAGCAGTTCTTC | CASSSRVYNEQFF
- | TRBJ1-5 | - | TRBV5-1 | 15 | TGCGCCAGCAGCCCTTCCACAGGGTCCAATCAGCCCCAGCATTTT | CASSPSTGSNQPQHF
- | TRBJ1-2 | - | TRBV4-2 | 15 | TGTGCCAGCAGCCAATCAACCGGGTCCGTTGTGGGCTACACCTTC | CASSQSTGSVVGYTF
- | TRBJ2-7 | TRBD1 | TRBV5-8 | 13 | TGTGCCAGCAGGAACAGGGGAACCTACGAGCAGTACTTC | CASRNRGTYEQYF
- | TRBJ1-1 | TRBD1 | TRBV29-1 | 12 | TGCAGCGTTCGAGGGACAGACACTGAAGCTTTCTTT | CSVRGTDTEAFF
- | TRBJ1-5 | - | TRBV6-5 | 14 | TGTGCCTCCCGGGAGACGGGGGTCAATCAGCCCCAGCATTTT | CASRETGVNQPQHF
- | TRBJ1-2 | - | TRBV10-3 | 14 | TGTGCCATCAGTGAGGCGGTGCAGGGCAGTGGCTACACCTTC | CAISEAVQGSGYTF
- | TRBJ2-1 | - | TRBV5-4 | 13 | TGTGCCAGCAGCTTGAGTAGCTTCAATGAGCAGTTCTTC | CASSLSSFNEQFF
- | TRBJ2-7 | - | TRBV27 | 16 | TGTGCCAGCAGTCCCCCCCTAGCTTCCCTCTCCTACGAGCAGTACTTC | CASSPPLASLSYEQYF
- | TRBJ2-7 | TRBD2 | TRBV7-2 | 16 | TGTGCCAGCAGCCCCCGAAGGGCTAGCGGGACGTACGAGCAGTACTTC | CASSPRRASGTYEQYF
- | TRBJ2-5 | - | TRBV11-2 | 12 | TGTGCCAGCAGCCGGGGGCAAGAGACCCAGTACTTC | CASSRGQETQYF
- | TRBJ2-6 | - | TRBV4-3 | 17 | TGCGCCAGCAGCCAAGAGCCGGGATCGACCGGGGCCAACGTCCTGACTTTC | CASSQEPGSTGANVLTF
- | TRBJ1-6 | TRBD1 | TRBV7-3 | 13 | TGTGCCAGCAGCACACAGGGGGCTTCACCCCTCCACTTT | CASSTQGASPLHF
- | TRBJ2-1 | - | TRBV6-6 | 13 | TGTGCCAGCAGGACGGACAGTTACAATGAGCAGTTCTTC | CASRTDSYNEQFF
- | TRBJ2-3 | - | TRBV29-1 | 13 | TGCAGCGTTGAACTAGTTGGCGCAGATACGCAGTATTTT | CSVELVGADTQYF
- | TRBJ2-7 | TRBD2 | TRBV5-1 | 15 | TGCGCCAGCAGCTTGGCAGCTAGCGGGTACTACGAGCAGTACTTC | CASSLAASGYYEQYF
- | TRBJ1-6 | - | TRBV7-9 | 14 | TGTGCCAGCAGCTTGCAGGGGCCCTATTCACCCCTCCACTTT | CASSLQGPYSPLHF
once | TRBJ2-5 | TRBD1 | TRBV2 | 13 | TGTGCCAGCAGTGATAGGGAACAGGGGGAGCAGTACTTC | CASSDREQGEQYF
- | TRBJ2-7 | TRBD1 | TRBV6-1 | 16 | TGTGCCAGCAGTGCAGGTCGGGGACAGGGCCCTTACGAGCAGTACTTC | CASSAGRGQGPYEQYF
- | TRBJ1-2 | - | TRBV15 | 15 | TGTGCCACCAGCAGATTATCGACAGCCACCTATGGCTACACCTTC | CATSRLSTATYGYTF
- | TRBJ1-5 | - | TRBV6-5 | 14 | TGTGCCAGCAGCCGGGACTATAGCAATCAGCCCCAGCATTTT | CASSRDYSNQPQHF